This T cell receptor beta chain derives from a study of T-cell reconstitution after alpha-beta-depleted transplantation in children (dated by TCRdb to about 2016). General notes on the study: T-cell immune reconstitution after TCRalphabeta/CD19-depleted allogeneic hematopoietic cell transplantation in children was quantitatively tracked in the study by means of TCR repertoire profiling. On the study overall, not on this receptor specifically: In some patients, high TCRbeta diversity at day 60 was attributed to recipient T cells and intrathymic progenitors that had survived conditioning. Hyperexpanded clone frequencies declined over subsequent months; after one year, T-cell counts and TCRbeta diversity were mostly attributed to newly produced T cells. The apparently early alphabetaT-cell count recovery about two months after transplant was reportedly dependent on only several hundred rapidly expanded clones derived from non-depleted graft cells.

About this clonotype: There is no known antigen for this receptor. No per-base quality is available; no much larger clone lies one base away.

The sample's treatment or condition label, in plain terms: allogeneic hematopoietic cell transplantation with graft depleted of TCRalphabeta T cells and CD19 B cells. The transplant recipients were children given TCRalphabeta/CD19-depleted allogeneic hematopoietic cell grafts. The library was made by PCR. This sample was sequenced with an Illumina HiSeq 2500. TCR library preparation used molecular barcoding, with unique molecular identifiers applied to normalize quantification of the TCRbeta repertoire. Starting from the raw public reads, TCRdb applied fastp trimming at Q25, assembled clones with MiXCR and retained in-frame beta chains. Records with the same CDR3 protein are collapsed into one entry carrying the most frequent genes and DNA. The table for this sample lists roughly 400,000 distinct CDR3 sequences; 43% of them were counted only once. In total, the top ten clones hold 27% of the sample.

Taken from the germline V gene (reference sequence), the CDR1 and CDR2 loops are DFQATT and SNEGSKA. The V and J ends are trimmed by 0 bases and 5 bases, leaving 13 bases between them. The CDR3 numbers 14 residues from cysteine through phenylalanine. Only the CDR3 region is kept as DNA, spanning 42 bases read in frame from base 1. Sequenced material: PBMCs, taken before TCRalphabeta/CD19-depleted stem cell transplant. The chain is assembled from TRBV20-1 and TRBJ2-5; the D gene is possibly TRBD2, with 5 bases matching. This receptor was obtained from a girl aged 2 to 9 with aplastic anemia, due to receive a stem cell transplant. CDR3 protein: CSARDKDRGETQYF. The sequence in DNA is TGCAGTGCTAGAGATAAAGACCGCGGGGAGACCCAGTACTTC.